This passage covers 15 T cell receptor beta chains from one sample sequenced in a study of cytomegalovirus exposure and HLA in healthy donors. The PCR employed 60 Vbeta primers together with 13 Jbeta primers. Sequenced by immunoSEQ multiplex PCR; TCRdb stores in-frame clones only, minus some. This table has some 170,000 clones, roughly 81% appearing once. Sequencing was performed on PBMCs. These receptors were taken from a woman between 18 and 30 years old in good health and CMV-seropositive.

This clone came up once. The genes are TRBV27 and TRBJ1-5; the D gene is possibly TRBD1 (6 bases). V was pared by 4 bases and J by 5 bases, with 9 bases between. Germline lookup yields CDR1 MNHEY and CDR2 SMNVEV (reference sequence). The CDR3 extends over 13 amino acids. Written as DNA, the CDR3 is TGTGCCAGCAGTTCGGACAGAGATCAGCCCCAGCATTTT. Translated, it gives CASSSDRDQPQHF.

This clone was picked up one time. The chain is built from TRBV7-9 and TRBJ1-1, with TRBD1 identical over 8 bases. From germline, CDR1 is SEHNR and CDR2 FQNEAQ (reference sequence). The length of the CDR3 is 15 residues. V gave up 1 base and J gave up 4 bases; unmatched junction bases: 5. The CDR3 protein is CASSLEGQAGTEAFF. CDR3 sequence (DNA): TGTGCCAGCAGCTTAGAGGGACAGGCGGGCACTGAAGCTTTCTTT. The whole variable domain, remainder taken from reference TRBV7-9 and TRBJ1-1, is DTGVSQNPRHKITKRGQNVTFRCDPISEHNRLYWYRQTLGQGPEFLTYFQNEAQLEKSRLLSDRFSAERPKGSFSTLEIQRTEQGDSAMYLCASSLEGQAGTEAFFGQGTRLTVV.

V gene TRBV11-3 combines with J gene TRBJ2-5; 8 nucleotides align to TRBD2. V was clipped by 4 bases and J by 5 bases; unmatched bases: 6. Per germline, CDR1 SGHNT and CDR2 YENEEA. The CDR3 spans 14 residues. CDR3 DNA: TGTGCCAGCAGCTCCGGGGGGGCCGGGGAGACCCAGTACTTC. Encoded protein: CASSSGGAGETQYF.

The V call is TRBV2, the J call TRBJ2-2, with a tentative D call TRBD2 (5 bases). The V end lost 6 bases, the J end lost 4 bases, and 15 bases lay between the germline ends. Germline V gives CDR1 SNHLY, CDR2 FYNNEI. The CDR3 has 15 amino acids. The CDR3: CASRRGLGPTGELFF. In DNA, the CDR3 is TGTGCCAGCAGAAGAGGGCTAGGCCCCACCGGGGAGCTGTTTTTT.

This chain links TRBV7-9 with TRBJ1-6; D is unclear. The length of the CDR3 is 16 residues. The V gene's germline CDR1 is SEHNR and CDR2 FQNEAQ (reference sequence). Trimming took off 2 bases at V and 3 bases at J, with 11 bases between the two ends. The CDR3 spells CASSLQDPSYNSPLHF. The DNA of the CDR3 is TGTGCCAGCAGCTTACAAGATCCGAGCTATAATTCACCCCTCCACTTT.

The J gene is TRBJ2-2, the V gene TRBV4-3; TRBD1 matches 7 bases. J was trimmed by 7 bases and V by 0 bases; bases with no gene match: 5. Germline V gives CDR1 LGHNA, CDR2 YSLEER. The CDR3 loop spans 15 amino acids. CDR3 residues: CASSQEDRVGGELFF. The CDR3 DNA follows: TGCGCCAGCAGCCAAGAAGACAGGGTCGGCGGGGAGCTGTTTTTT.

The chain carries TRBV7-9 and TRBJ1-2, with 9 bases that match TRBD1. Germline CDR1 reads SEHNR; CDR2 reads FQNEAQ (reference sequence). J gave up 8 bases and V 5 bases, and 6 bases lay outside the gene matches. The CDR3 covers 13 residues. CDR3 amino acids: CASSPGQGLGYTF. The CDR3 DNA sequence: TGTGCCAGCAGCCCCGGACAGGGGCTGGGCTACACCTTC.

The J gene is TRBJ1-5, the V gene TRBV28, with TRBD1 identical over 9 bases. CDR3 length: 16 amino acids. CDR1 is MDHEN and CDR2 is SYDVKM in the germline V gene. V trimming: 1 base; J trimming: 3 bases; junction bases outside the gene matches: 4. DNA of the CDR3: TGTGCCAGCAGTTTATCGGGGACAGGGCCCAATCAGCCCCAGCATTTT. It encodes CASSLSGTGPNQPQHF.

The rearrangement uses TRBV7-9 and TRBJ2-5, with a tentative D call TRBD2 (6 bases). The CDR3 has 16 residues. Germline V gene sequence: CDR1 SEHNR, CDR2 FQNEAQ (reference sequence). V gave up 5 bases and J gave up 1 base, with 17 bases separating them. CDR3 coding DNA: TGTGCCAGCAGCAATGGTCGGGGGTTTACCCAAGAGACCCAGTACTTC. Translating it yields CASSNGRGFTQETQYF.

This rearrangement joins TRBV5-4 to TRBJ2-1; 7 nucleotides agree with TRBD2. The CDR3 consists of 16 residues. Looked up from germline, CDR1 is SGHNT and CDR2 is YYREEE (reference sequence). Trimming removed 0 bases from V and 2 bases from J; junction bases left unmatched: 5. CDR3 protein: CASSLDGGGAYNEQFF. For the CDR3, the DNA is TGTGCCAGCAGCTTGGATGGGGGAGGGGCCTACAATGAGCAGTTCTTC.

The rearrangement links TRBV7-9 to TRBJ1-5; no reliable D call. V lost 2 bases and J 4 bases, leaving 9 bases between the germline ends. In germline, CDR1 is SEHNR, CDR2 FQNEAQ (reference sequence). The CDR3 is 14 amino acids. DNA for the CDR3: TGTGCCAGCAGCTTAAGGGAGGGAAATCAGCCCCAGCATTTT. It encodes CASSLREGNQPQHF.

V usage is TRBV10-3 and J usage is TRBJ1-5; 10 bases align to TRBD1. Trimming cost V 2 bases and J 6 bases; bases outside gene matches: 7. Germline lookup yields CDR1 ENHRY and CDR2 SYGVKD. The CDR3 extends over 16 amino acids. The CDR3 DNA sequence: TGTGCCATCAGTGAGACGGACAGGGGGAATGGTCAGCCCCAGCATTTT. It specifies CAISETDRGNGQPQHF.

This CDR3 reads CASKLWNTEAFF. CDR3 sequence (DNA): TGTGCCAGCAAACTCTGGAACACTGAAGCTTTCTTT. The chain carries TRBV2 and TRBJ1-1; the D is unclear. The germline CDR1 and CDR2 sequences are SNHLY and FYNNEI. This CDR3 is built from 12 residues. V lost 7 bases and J 1 base, leaving 7 bases between the germline ends.

The gene calls are TRBV2 and TRBJ1-6; tentatively, D is TRBD1 (6 bases). This CDR3 is built from 13 residues. Trimming took 6 bases from V and 10 from J, leaving 13 bases between them. Germline V gene sequence: CDR1 SNHLY, CDR2 FYNNEI. The chain's CDR3 is CASRGALKSPLHF. The CDR3 bases are TGTGCCAGCAGGGGGGCGCTCAAATCACCCCTCCACTTT. The full variable domain, completed using reference TRBV2 and TRBJ1-6, is EPEVTQTPSHQVTQMGQEVILRCVPISNHLYFYWYRQILGQKVEFLVSFYNNEISEKSEIFDDQFSVERPDGSNFTLKIRSTKLEDSAMYFCASRGALKSPLHFGNGTRLTVT.

V and J are TRBV4-1 and TRBJ2-6; tentative D call: TRBD1 (5 bases). V lost 0 bases to trimming and J lost 1 base, with 13 bases between them. The CDR3 is made up of 18 amino acids. Germline CDR1 and CDR2: MGHRA and YSYEKL. The CDR3 DNA reads TGCGCCAGCAGCCAAGAAACAGGACACCAATCTGGGGCCAACGTCCTGACTTTC. Translation: CASSQETGHQSGANVLTF.